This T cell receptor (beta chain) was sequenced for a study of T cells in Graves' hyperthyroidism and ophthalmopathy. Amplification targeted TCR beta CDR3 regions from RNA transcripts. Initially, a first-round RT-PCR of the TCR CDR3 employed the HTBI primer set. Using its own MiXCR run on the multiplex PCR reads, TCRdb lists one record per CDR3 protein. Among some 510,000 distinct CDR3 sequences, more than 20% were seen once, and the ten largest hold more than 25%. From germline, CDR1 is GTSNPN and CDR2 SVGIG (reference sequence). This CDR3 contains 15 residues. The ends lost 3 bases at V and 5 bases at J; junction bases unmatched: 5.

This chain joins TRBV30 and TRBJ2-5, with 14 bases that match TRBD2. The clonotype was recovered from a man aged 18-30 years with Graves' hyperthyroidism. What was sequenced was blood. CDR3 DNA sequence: TGTGCCTGGAGCCTGGGACTAGCGGGGGCGGAGACCCAGTACTTC. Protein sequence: CAWSLGLAGAETQYF.